This T cell receptor (beta chain) was observed in a study of OX40 agonist ivuxolimab in advanced cancers. With respect to the entire study: Ivuxolimab, which targeted the costimulatory receptor OX40 (CD134), was an agonistic, fully human IgG2 monoclonal antibody. Intravenous ivuxolimab was administered to patients every 2 weeks at six dose levels: 0.01, 0.1, 0.3, 1.5, 3 and 10 mg/kg. Of the approximately 50 patients in dose escalation, some 19 had hepatocellular carcinoma, about 15 had melanoma, 9 had renal cell carcinoma and 9 had head and neck cancer. The dose-escalation cohort was roughly 83% male with a mean age of around 64 years, ranging from about 23 to 85. Patients were allowed to have had prior anti-PD-1, anti-PD-L1 or anti-CTLA-4 therapy, and around 37% of the dose-escalation patients had previously received checkpoint inhibitors. Three dose-escalation patients achieved partial responses, one with hepatocellular carcinoma and two with cutaneous melanoma. The point of sequencing TCRbeta in the periphery was to test whether ivuxolimab changed TCR sequence diversity and drove clonal T-cell expansion. The monotherapy dose-escalation portion (N = 52 patients) of the phase I ivuxolimab trial is reported in the paper.

V is cut back by 0 bases and J by 4 bases, with 2 bases in the junction unmatched. Counted from cysteine to phenylalanine, this CDR3 has 14 amino acids. Here the CDR3 DNA is all that survives: 42 bases in frame from base 1. The germline V gene gives CDR1 as SGHDT and CDR2 as YYEEEE. The investigation overall reported the following: Partial responders in the 0.1-3.0 mg/kg groups had among the lowest normalized peripheral clonal expansion, especially among CD8+ T cells. The antigen specificity of the clonally expanded peripheral T cells was not determined. After ivuxolimab, more expanded clones were found on average in CD8+ T cells than in CD4+ T cells. Clonal expansion of both CD4+ and CD8+ blood T cells was observed from baseline to week 6 at doses 0.1 to 3.0 mg/kg. Low levels of normalized T-cell clonal expansion were also seen in some nonresponding patients.

For sequencing of the TCRbeta CDR3 region, genomic DNA was extracted from the sorted cells. The immunoSEQ Assay was used to sequence the TCRbeta CDR3 regions. Drawn from immuneACCESS, this table holds only the in-frame rearrangements with V and J called that TCRdb kept. Clones are partly lost; checked studies trace under half to an unresolved V gene and leave the rest unexplained. For this sample there are 10,000 to 15,000 clones; roughly 90% appear just once. The top ten hold around 75% of the sample. Patients with autoimmune disease history or receiving systemic immunosuppression were excluded from the trial. Peripheral blood for TCR sequencing was collected from all dose cohorts at baseline, on cycle 4 day 1, and on cycle 7 day 1. The samples were drawn from a first-in-human, open-label, multicenter phase I dose-escalation trial of ivuxolimab. Adults with locally advanced or metastatic head and neck squamous cell, hepatocellular, melanoma or renal cell carcinoma were enrolled in the trial. Before TCR sequencing, CD4+ and CD8+ T cells were separately sorted from peripheral blood.

With respect to this clone: The clone's antigen remains unknown. One base away there is no much larger clone; base qualities are not given.

Recombination joined TRBV5-6 with TRBJ1-1; 8 of the junction bases match TRBD1. The input for sequencing was CD4+ or CD8+ T cells sorted from blood, taken in a trial of the OX40 agonist ivuxolimab. This TCR was sampled from an adult with an advanced solid tumor such as melanoma, head and neck, liver or kidney cancer. The DNA sequence is TGTGCCAGCAGCTTGGGGCAGGGGGCCACTGAAGCTTTCTTT. It translates to CASSLGQGATEAFF.